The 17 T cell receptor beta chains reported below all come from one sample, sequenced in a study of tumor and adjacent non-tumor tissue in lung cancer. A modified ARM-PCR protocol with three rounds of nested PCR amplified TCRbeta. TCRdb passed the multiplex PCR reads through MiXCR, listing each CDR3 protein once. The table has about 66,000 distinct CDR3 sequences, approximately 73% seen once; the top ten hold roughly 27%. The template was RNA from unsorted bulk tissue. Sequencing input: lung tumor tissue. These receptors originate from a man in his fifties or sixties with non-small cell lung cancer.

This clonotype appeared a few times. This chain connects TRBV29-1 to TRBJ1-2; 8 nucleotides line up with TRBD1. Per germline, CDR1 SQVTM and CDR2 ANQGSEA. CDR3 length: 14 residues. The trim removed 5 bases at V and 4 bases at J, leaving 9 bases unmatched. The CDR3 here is CSVKIPDRGYGYTF. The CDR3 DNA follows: TGCAGCGTTAAGATCCCAGACAGGGGCTATGGCTACACCTTC.

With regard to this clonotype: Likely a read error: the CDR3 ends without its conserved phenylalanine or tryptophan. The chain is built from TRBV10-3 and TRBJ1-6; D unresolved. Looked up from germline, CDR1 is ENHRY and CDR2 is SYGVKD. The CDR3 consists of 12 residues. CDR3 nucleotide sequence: TGTGCTGCACGTGGTGGCGATTCACCCCTCCACCTT. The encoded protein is CAARGGDSPLHL.

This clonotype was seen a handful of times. The CDR3 region is CASSFRQGAGQPQHF. The CDR3, as DNA: TGTGCCAGCAGTTTCCGGCAGGGGGCCGGGCAGCCCCAGCATTTT. The V and J genes are TRBV12-3 or TRBV12-4 and TRBJ1-5, with 8 bases aligning to TRBD1. The length of the CDR3 is 15 residues. With 3 bases clipped from V and 7 bases from J, the junction kept 8 bases outside the gene matches.

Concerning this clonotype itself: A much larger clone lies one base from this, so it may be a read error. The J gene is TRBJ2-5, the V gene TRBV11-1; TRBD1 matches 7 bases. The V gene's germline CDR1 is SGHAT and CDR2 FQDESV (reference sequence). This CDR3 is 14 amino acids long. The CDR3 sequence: CVRSPRQGQEKQYF. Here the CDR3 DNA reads TGTGTCAGAAGCCCTAGACAGGGCCAAGAGAAACAGTACTTC.

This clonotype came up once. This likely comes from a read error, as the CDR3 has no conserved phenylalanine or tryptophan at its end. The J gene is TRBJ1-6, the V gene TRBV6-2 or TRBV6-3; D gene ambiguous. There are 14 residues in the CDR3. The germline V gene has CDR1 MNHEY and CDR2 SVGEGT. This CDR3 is CDSSPVGGGSPLHI. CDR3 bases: TGTGACAGTTCTCCCGTTGGAGGTGGGTCACCCCTCCACATT.

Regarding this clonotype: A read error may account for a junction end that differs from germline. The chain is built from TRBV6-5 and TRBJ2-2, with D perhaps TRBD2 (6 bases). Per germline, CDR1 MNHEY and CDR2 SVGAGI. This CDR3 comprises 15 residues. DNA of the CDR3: TGTGCTAGCAGTTACACGGGAGCGAGGGCCGGGGAGCTGCTTTTT. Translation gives CASSYTGARAGELLF.

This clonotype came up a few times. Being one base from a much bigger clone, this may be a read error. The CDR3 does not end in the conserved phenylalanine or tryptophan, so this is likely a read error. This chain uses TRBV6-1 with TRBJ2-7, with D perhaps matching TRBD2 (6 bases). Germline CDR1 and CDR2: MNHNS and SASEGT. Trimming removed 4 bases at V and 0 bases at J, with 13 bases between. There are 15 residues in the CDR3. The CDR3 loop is CASSALGSGSYEQYL. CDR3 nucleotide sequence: TGTGCCAGCAGTGCCCTGGGTAGCGGCTCCTACGAGCAGTACCTC.

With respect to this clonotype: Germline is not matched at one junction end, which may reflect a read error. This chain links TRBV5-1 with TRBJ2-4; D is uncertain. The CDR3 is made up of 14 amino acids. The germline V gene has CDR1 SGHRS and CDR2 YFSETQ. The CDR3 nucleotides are TGCGCCAGCAGCTTGGGGTATGGGGAAAACGTTCAGTACTTC. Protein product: CASSLGYGENVQYF.

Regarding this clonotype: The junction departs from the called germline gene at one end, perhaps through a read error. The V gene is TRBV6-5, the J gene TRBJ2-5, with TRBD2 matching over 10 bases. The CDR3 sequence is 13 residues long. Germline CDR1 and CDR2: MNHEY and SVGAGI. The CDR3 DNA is TGCGCCAGCGGGGGGGGGCCGGGAGAGACTCGGTACTTC. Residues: CASGGGPGETRYF.

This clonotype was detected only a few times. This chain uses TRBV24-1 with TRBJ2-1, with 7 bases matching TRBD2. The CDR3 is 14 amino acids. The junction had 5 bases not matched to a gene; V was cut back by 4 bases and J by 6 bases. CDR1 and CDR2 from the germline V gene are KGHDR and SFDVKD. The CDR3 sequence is CATSEASGGNEQFF. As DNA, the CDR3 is TGTGCCACCAGTGAAGCGTCGGGGGGCAATGAGCAGTTCTTC.

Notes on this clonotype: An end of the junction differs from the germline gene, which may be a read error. The CDR3 nucleotides read TGTGCGAGCAGTACCGGGACAGGGGGCTACGAGCAGCACTTC. This sequence encodes CASSTGTGGYEQHF. V usage is TRBV6-1 and J usage is TRBJ2-7, with 12 bases matching TRBD1. The CDR3 has 14 amino acids. Germline CDR1 and CDR2: MNHNS and SASEGT.

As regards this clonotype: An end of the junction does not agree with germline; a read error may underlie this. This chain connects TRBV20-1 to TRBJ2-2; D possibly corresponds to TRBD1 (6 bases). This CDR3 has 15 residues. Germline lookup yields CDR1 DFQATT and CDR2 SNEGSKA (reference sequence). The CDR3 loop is CSARRRTVNIGELFF. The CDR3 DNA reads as TGCAGTGCTCGAAGAAGGACAGTAAACATCGGGGAGCTGTTTTTT.

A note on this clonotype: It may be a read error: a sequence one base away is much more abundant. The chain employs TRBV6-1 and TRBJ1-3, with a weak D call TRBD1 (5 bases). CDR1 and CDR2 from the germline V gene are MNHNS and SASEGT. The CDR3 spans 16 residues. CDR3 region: CVSAGHGPSSGNTIYF. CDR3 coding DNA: TGTGTCAGCGCGGGGCACGGACCGTCCTCTGGAAACACAATATATTTT.

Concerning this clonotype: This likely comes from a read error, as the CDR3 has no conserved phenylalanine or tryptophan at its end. CDR3 in amino acids: CASSLLARGYEQYL. In nucleotides, the CDR3 is TGTGCCAGCAGTTTACTAGCGAGAGGATACGAGCAGTACCTC. This chain connects TRBV12-3 or TRBV12-4 to TRBJ2-7; maybe TRBD2 (6 bases). The CDR3 has 14 amino acids. V was shortened by 2 bases and J by 4 bases, with 12 bases between the two germline ends.

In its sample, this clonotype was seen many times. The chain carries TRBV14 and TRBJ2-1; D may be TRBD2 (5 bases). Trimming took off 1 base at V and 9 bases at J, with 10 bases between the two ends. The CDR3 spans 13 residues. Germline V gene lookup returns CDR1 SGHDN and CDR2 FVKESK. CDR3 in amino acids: CASSQAVSGEQFF. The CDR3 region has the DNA TGTGCCAGCAGCCAAGCCGTCAGCGGTGAGCAGTTCTTC.

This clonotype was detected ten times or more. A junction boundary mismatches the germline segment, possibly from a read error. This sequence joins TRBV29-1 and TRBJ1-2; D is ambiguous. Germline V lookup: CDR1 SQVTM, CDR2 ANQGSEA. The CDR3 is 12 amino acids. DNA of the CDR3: TGCAGAGTTGCGGGCGGAAACTATGGCTACACCTTC. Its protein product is CRVAGGNYGYTF.

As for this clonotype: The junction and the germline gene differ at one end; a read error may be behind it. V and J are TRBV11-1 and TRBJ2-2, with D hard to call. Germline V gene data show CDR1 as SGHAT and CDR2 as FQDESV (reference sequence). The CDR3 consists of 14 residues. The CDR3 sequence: CVSSYTGSTGELFF. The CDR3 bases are TGTGTCAGCAGCTATACTGGTAGCACCGGGGAGCTGTTTTTT.